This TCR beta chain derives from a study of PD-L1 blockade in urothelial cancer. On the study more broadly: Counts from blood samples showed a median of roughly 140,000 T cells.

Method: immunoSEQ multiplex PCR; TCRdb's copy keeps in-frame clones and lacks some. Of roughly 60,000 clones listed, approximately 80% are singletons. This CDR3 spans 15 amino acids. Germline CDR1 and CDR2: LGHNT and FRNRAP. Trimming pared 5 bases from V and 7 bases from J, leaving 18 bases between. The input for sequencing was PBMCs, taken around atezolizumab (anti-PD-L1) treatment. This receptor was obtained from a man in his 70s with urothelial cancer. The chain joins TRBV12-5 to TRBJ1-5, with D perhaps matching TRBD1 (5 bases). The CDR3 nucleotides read TGTGCTAGTGGTATTGCCTCCCGGGGGAACCAGCCCCAGCATTTT. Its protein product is CASGIASRGNQPQHF.